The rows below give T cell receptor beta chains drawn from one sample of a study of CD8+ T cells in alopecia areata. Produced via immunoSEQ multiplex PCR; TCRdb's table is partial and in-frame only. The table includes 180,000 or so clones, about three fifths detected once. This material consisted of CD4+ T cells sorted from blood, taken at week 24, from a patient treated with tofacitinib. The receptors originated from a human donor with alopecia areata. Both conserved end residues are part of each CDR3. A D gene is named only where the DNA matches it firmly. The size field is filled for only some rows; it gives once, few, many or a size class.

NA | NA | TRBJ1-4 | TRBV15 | CATSTSPWVEKLFF | TGTGCCACCAGCACTTCTCCCTGGGTTGAAAAACTGTTTTTT
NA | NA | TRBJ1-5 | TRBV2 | CASSGVGSNQPQHF | TGTGCCAGCAGTGGGGTTGGGTCTAATCAGCCCCAGCATTTT
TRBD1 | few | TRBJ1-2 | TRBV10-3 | CAISVKGTGGSLTDGYTF | TGTGCCATCAGTGTCAAAGGGACAGGGGGCTCCCTTACAGATGGCTACACCTTC
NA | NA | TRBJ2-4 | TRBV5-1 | CASSLEGMPGIQYF | TGCGCCAGCAGCTTGGAGGGTATGCCGGGCATTCAGTACTTC
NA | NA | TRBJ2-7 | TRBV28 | CASRTHPYEQYF | TGTGCCAGCAGGACCCACCCGTACGAGCAGTACTTC
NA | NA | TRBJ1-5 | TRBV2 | CASKYRDSNQPQHF | TGTGCCAGCAAGTACAGGGATAGCAATCAGCCCCAGCATTTT
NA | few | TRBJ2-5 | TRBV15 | CATSRDAVQETQYF | TGTGCCACCAGCAGAGATGCAGTTCAAGAGACCCAGTACTTC
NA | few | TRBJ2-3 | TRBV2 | CASSQSTDTQYF | TGTGCCAGCAGTCAGAGCACAGATACGCAGTATTTT
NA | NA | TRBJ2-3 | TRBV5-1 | CASTLGSSTDTQYF | TGCGCCAGCACTCTCGGATCGAGCACAGATACGCAGTATTTT
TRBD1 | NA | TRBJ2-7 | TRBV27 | CASSMDRGAEQYF | TGTGCCAGCAGTATGGACAGGGGGGCCGAGCAGTACTTC
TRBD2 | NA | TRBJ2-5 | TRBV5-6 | CASSLRLAGSGETQYF | TGTGCCAGCAGCCTACGACTAGCGGGAAGTGGGGAGACCCAGTACTTC
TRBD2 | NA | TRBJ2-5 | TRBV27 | CASSRTGLADQETQYF | TGTGCCAGCAGTCGCACGGGACTAGCGGACCAAGAGACCCAGTACTTC
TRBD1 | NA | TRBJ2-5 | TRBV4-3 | CASSQDRTGGAVQETQYF | TGCGCCAGCAGCCAAGACAGGACAGGGGGAGCCGTACAAGAGACCCAGTACTTC
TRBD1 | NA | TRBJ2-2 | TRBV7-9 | CASSLTTGVHTGELFF | TGTGCCAGCAGCTTAACGACAGGGGTGCACACCGGGGAGCTGTTTTTT
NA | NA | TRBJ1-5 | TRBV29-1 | CSGSDPNQPQHF | TGCAGCGGCTCGGACCCCAATCAGCCCCAGCATTTT
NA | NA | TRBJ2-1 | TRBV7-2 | CASSLFFSTGNEQFF | TGTGCCAGCAGCTTATTTTTCAGCACGGGTAATGAGCAGTTCTTC
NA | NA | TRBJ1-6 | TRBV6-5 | CASREASPYNSPLHF | TGTGCCAGCAGGGAGGCTAGTCCCTATAATTCACCCCTCCACTTT
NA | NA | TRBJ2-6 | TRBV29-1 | CSVAGQSSGANVLTF | TGCAGCGTTGCCGGACAAAGCTCTGGGGCCAACGTCCTGACTTTC
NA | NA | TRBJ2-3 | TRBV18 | CASSPSADTQYF | TGTGCCAGCTCACCATCCGCAGATACGCAGTATTTT
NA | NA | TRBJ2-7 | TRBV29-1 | CSVSTPTGTAVTYEQYF | TGCAGCGTCTCGACGCCAACCGGGACCGCGGTAACCTACGAGCAGTACTTC
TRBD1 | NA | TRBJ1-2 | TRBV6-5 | CASSQGQGANGYTF | TGTGCCAGCAGTCAGGGACAGGGGGCCAATGGCTACACCTTC
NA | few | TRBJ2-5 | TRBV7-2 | CASSAQTQGGETQYF | TGTGCCAGCAGCGCCCAAACACAGGGCGGGGAGACCCAGTACTTC
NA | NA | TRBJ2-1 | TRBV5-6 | CASSPGTRPASFNEQFF | TGTGCCAGCAGCCCTGGGACTCGGCCGGCCTCGTTCAATGAGCAGTTCTTC
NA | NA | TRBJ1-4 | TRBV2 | CASGGALTPLEKLFF | TGTGCCAGCGGGGGGGCCCTGACTCCCTTGGAAAAACTGTTTTTT
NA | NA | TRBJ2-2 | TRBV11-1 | CATKKRNANTGELFF | TGTGCCACCAAGAAGCGCAACGCGAACACCGGGGAGCTGTTTTTT
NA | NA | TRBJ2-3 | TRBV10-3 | CAISETSIGTDTQYF | TGTGCCATCAGTGAGACCTCGATCGGAACAGATACGCAGTATTTT
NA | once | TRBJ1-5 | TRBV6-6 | CASSQQGYSNQPQHF | TGTGCCAGCAGTCAACAGGGTTATAGCAATCAGCCCCAGCATTTT
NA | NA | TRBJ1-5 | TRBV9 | CASSVGGEPQPQHF | TGTGCCAGCAGCGTAGGAGGGGAGCCTCAGCCCCAGCATTTT
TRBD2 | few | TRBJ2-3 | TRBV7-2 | CASSFAAGTSGTDTQYF | TGTGCCAGCAGCTTTGCCGCCGGGACTAGCGGAACAGATACGCAGTATTTT
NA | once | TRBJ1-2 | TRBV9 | CASSHKAGTFYGYTF | TGTGCCAGCAGCCACAAGGCCGGGACCTTCTATGGCTACACCTTC
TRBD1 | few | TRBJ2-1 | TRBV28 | CASSLTGDEQSGEQFF | TGTGCCAGCAGTTTGACAGGGGACGAGCAGTCCGGTGAGCAGTTCTTC
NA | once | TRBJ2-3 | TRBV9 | CASSRVTDTQYF | TGTGCCAGCAGCAGGGTCACAGATACGCAGTATTTT
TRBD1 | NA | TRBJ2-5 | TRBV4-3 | CASSQAHRGLETQYF | TGCGCCAGCAGCCAAGCGCACAGGGGGCTAGAGACCCAGTACTTC
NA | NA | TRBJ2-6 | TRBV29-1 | CSVDARGVGANVLTF | TGCAGCGTTGACGCCAGGGGGGTCGGGGCCAACGTCCTGACTTTC
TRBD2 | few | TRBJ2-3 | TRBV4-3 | CASSQGLAGGQDTQYF | TGCGCCAGCAGCCAGGGACTAGCGGGAGGGCAGGATACGCAGTATTTT
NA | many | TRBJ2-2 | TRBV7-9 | CASSLATGASGELFF | TGTGCCAGCAGCTTGGCGACCGGGGCGAGCGGGGAGCTGTTTTTT
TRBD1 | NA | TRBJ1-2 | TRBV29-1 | CSVDEGQGNGGGHGYTF | TGCAGCGTTGATGAGGGACAGGGAAATGGCGGAGGCCATGGCTACACCTTC
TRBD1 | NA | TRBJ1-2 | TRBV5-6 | CASSLVIQGDGYTF | TGTGCCAGCAGCTTGGTTATCCAGGGGGACGGCTACACCTTC
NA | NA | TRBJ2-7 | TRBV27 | CASSLKDSSYEQYF | TGTGCCAGCAGTTTAAAGGATAGCTCCTACGAGCAGTACTTC
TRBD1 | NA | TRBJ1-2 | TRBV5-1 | CASSSTPGQGYGYTF | TGCGCCAGCAGCTCTACCCCGGGACAGGGGTATGGCTACACCTTC
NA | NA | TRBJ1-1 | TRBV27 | CASSFSALTEAFF | TGTGCCAGCAGTTTCTCGGCTCTCACTGAAGCTTTCTTT
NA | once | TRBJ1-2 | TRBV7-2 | CASSLDRAVPYGYTF | TGTGCCAGCAGCTTAGATCGGGCAGTCCCTTATGGCTACACCTTC
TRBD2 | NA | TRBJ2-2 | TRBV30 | CAWSVGLVAGELFF | TGTGCCTGGAGTGTCGGACTAGTAGCCGGGGAGCTGTTTTTT
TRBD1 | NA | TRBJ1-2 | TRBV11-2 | CASSLGRDRGGYTF | TGCGCCAGCAGCTTAGGACGGGACAGGGGTGGCTACACCTTC
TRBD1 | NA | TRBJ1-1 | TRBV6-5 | CASSYRDRGEAFF | TGTGCCAGCAGTTACCGGGACAGGGGTGAAGCTTTCTTT
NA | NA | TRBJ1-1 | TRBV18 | CASSPGLGTEAFF | TGTGCCAGCTCACCAGGGCTGGGCACTGAAGCTTTCTTT
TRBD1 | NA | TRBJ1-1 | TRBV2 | CASRAGTGGTEAFF | TGTGCCAGCAGGGCCGGGACAGGAGGCACTGAAGCTTTCTTT
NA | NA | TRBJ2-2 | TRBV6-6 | CASSPTVGELFF | TGTGCCAGCAGTCCTACTGTCGGGGAGCTGTTTTTT
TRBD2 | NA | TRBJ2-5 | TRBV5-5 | CASSLAVAGGQETQYF | TGTGCCAGCAGCTTGGCTGTAGCGGGGGGACAAGAGACCCAGTACTTC
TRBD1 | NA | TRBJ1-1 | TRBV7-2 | CASSLTGTQNTEAFF | TGTGCCAGCAGCTTGACAGGGACCCAGAACACTGAAGCTTTCTTT
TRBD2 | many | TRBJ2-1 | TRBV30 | CACGTSGSNEQFF | TGTGCCTGTGGGACTAGCGGGAGCAATGAGCAGTTCTTC
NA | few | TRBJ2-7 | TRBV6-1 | CASSDPGAEIYEQYF | TGTGCCAGCAGTGACCCGGGGGCGGAAATCTACGAGCAGTACTTC
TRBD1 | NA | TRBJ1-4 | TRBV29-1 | CSVGQGAFATNEKLFF | TGCAGCGTGGGACAGGGGGCTTTCGCAACTAATGAAAAACTGTTTTTT
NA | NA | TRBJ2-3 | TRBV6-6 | CASSSRDSTDTQYF | TGTGCCAGCAGTTCCCGGGACAGCACAGATACGCAGTATTTT
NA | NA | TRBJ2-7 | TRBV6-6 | CASSDRGSSYEQYF | TGTGCCAGCAGTGATCGGGGCAGCTCCTACGAGCAGTACTTC